The 16 T cell receptor beta chains in this list originate from one sample, sequenced in a study of cytomegalovirus exposure and HLA in healthy donors. The PCR made use of 60 Vbeta and 13 Jbeta primers. Profiling relied on immunoSEQ multiplex PCR, and the TCRdb table lists in-frame clones only, not all of them. The table lists 150,000 to 200,000 clones, over 60% of them singletons. Sequencing input: PBMCs. The source of these receptors is a woman aged 45-65 years in good health and CMV-seropositive.

The rearrangement joins TRBV2 to TRBJ1-2; TRBD1 matches at 10 bases. CDR3 length: 16 residues. Unmatched junction bases numbered 11, after V lost 4 bases and J lost 6 bases. Germline CDR1 is SNHLY and CDR2 is FYNNEI. Written as DNA, the CDR3 is TGTGCCAGCAGTGTACCGACAGGGGGCGTTTTCGATGGCTACACCTTC. Its translation is CASSVPTGGVFDGYTF.

V and J are TRBV29-1 and TRBJ1-5; 8 bases map to TRBD1. This CDR3 region has 14 residues. Looked up from germline, CDR1 is SQVTM and CDR2 is ANQGSEA. The V segment lost 4 bases and the J segment 4 bases; nucleotides outside the gene matches: 6. CDR3 coding DNA: TGCAGCGTTGGGGACAGGAGTACTAATCAGCCCCAGCATTTT. Protein: CSVGDRSTNQPQHF.

V gene TRBV7-2 combines with J gene TRBJ2-3; possible D gene TRBD1, 5 bases. V lost 1 base and J lost 2, with 10 bases in between. The CDR3 loop spans 15 amino acids. Germline V gene data show CDR1 as SGHTA and CDR2 as FQGNSA. CDR3 DNA sequence: TGTGCCAGCAGCTTAGATTGGGGCCCCACAGATACGCAGTATTTT. It translates to CASSLDWGPTDTQYF.

The chain carries TRBV2 and TRBJ2-7; 10 bases are shared with TRBD1. Trimming took 6 bases from V and 3 from J; bases not matched to a gene: 8. CDR1 and CDR2 from the germline V gene are SNHLY and FYNNEI. There are 15 residues in the CDR3. The DNA of the CDR3 is TGTGCCAGCAGAATCGCCGGGACAGGGGACTACGAGCAGTACGTC. Amino acids: CASRIAGTGDYEQYV.

The chain carries TRBV28 and TRBJ2-1, with TRBD1 matching 11 bases. After removal of 6 bases from V and 14 bases from J, the junction contained 15 bases not matched to a gene. The CDR3 length is 15 residues. The germline V gene has CDR1 MDHEN and CDR2 SYDVKM. CDR3 sequence reads: CASRTTGQGASEEFF. For the CDR3, the DNA is TGTGCCAGCAGGACAACAGGACAGGGGGCATCGGAGGAGTTCTTC.

This clone has more than one count but fewer than ten. This chain connects TRBV6-1 to TRBJ1-1; 7 positions agree with TRBD1. After removal of 4 bases from V and 0 bases from J, the junction contained 5 bases not matched to a gene. Germline V gives CDR1 MNHNS, CDR2 SASEGT. There are 15 residues in the CDR3. The CDR3 bases are TGTGCCAGCAGTGCCCCGGGACAGTTGAACACTGAAGCTTTCTTT. Translation: CASSAPGQLNTEAFF.

The V and J genes are TRBV11-2 and TRBJ2-3, with TRBD2 matching 7 bases. The CDR3 is 17 amino acids. CDR1 and CDR2 (germline): SGHAT, FQNNGV. With V trimmed by 0 bases and J by 0 bases, 6 bases remained unmatched. The CDR3 nucleotides read TGTGCCAGCAGCTTAGATCCAGCGGGGCCTAGCACAGATACGCAGTATTTT. This sequence encodes CASSLDPAGPSTDTQYF.

The chain is built from TRBV19 and TRBJ1-5; no reliable D call. V lost 2 bases to trimming and J lost 6 bases, with 8 bases between them. Germline CDR1 is LNHDA and CDR2 is SQIVND (reference sequence). The CDR3 sequence is 13 residues long. DNA of the CDR3: TGTGCCAGTAGTATACAGGCAGTTCAGCCCCAGCATTTT. Its translation is CASSIQAVQPQHF.

This chain joins TRBV15 and TRBJ1-5, with unresolved D. The CDR3 has 16 amino acids. Trimming took off 1 base at V and 5 bases at J, with 15 bases between the two ends. CDR1 and CDR2 (germline): LNHNV, YYDKDF (reference sequence). The CDR3 loop is CATSRGGVVGDQPQHF. Written as DNA, the CDR3 is TGTGCCACCAGCAGAGGTGGGGTTGTCGGGGATCAGCCCCAGCATTTT.

This chain uses TRBV10-3 with TRBJ2-2; a weak D match, TRBD1 (6 bases). V gave up 6 bases and J gave up 1 base, with 15 bases separating them. This CDR3 contains 16 residues. The germline V gene has CDR1 ENHRY and CDR2 SYGVKD. The CDR3 DNA sequence: TGTGCCATCAGGGAAGACAGGACACTGAACACCGGGGAGCTGTTTTTT. It specifies CAIREDRTLNTGELFF.

The chain links TRBV18 to TRBJ2-2; no firm D call. Trimming removed 3 bases from V and 4 bases from J, with 6 bases in between. The CDR3 runs to 13 residues. From germline, CDR1 is KGHSH and CDR2 LQKENI. The CDR3 spells CASSPSGTGELFF. DNA of the CDR3: TGTGCCAGCTCACCTTCGGGCACCGGGGAGCTGTTTTTT.

The V gene is TRBV6-6, the J gene TRBJ2-7, with 10 bases identical to TRBD2. Germline CDR1 MNHNY, CDR2 SVGAGI (reference sequence). The CDR3 spans 13 residues. Trimming cost V 5 bases and J 7 bases; bases outside gene matches: 5. CDR3 DNA sequence: TGTGCCAGCAGTCGACTAGCGGGTAAGGAGCAGTACTTC. Translation gives CASSRLAGKEQYF.

The chain employs TRBV2 and TRBJ2-1; tentatively, D is TRBD2 (6 bases). This CDR3 has 13 residues. Trimming stripped 10 bases from V and 3 bases from J, with 13 bases between. Germline lookup yields CDR1 SNHLY and CDR2 FYNNEI. The CDR3 nucleotides are TGTGCCACCACCCGGGACTTCTACAATGAGCAGTTCTTC. As protein: CATTRDFYNEQFF.

V is TRBV30 and J is TRBJ1-1; 7 positions match TRBD1. Losses at the gene ends were 3 bases for V and 1 base for J; bases not matched to a gene: 11. The germline V gene has CDR1 GTSNPN and CDR2 SVGIG (reference sequence). The CDR3 spans 16 residues. CDR3 sequence reads: CAWRPREGAWNTEAFF. Here the CDR3 DNA reads TGTGCCTGGAGACCCCGGGAGGGGGCATGGAACACTGAAGCTTTCTTT.

This clone was seen a few times. The CDR3, as DNA: TGCGCCAGCAGCCACGAGGACACCATATATTTT. Translating it yields CASSHEDTIYF. This chain joins TRBV4-3 and TRBJ1-3; D not certain. The CDR3 sequence is 11 residues long. Per germline, CDR1 LGHNA and CDR2 YSLEER. Trimming removed 3 bases from V and 8 bases from J, with 5 bases in between.

V is TRBV6-5 and J is TRBJ1-1; D gene unclear. Germline V CDR1 and CDR2: MNHEY, SVGAGI. The CDR3 covers 14 residues. Trimming left V 0 bases short and J 4 bases short, with 9 bases between. CDR3 DNA: TGTGCCAGCAGTTACTCCGGGGAGAGCACTGAAGCTTTCTTT. This encodes CASSYSGESTEAFF.